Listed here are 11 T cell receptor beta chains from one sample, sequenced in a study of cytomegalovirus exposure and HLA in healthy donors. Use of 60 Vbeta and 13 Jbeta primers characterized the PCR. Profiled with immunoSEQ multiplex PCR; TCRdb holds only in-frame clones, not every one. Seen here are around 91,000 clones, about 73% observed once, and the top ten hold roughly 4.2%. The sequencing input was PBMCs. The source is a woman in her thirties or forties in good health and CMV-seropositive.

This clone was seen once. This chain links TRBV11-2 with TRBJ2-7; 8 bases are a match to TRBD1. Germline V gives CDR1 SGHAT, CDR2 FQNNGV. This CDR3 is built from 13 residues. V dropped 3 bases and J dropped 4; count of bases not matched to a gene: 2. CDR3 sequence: CASSFWDRYEQYF. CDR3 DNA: TGTGCCAGCAGCTTCTGGGACAGGTACGAGCAGTACTTC.

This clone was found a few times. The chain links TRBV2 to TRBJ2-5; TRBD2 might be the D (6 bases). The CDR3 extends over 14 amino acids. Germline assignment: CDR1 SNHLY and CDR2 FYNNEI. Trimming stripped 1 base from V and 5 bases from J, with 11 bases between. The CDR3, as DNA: TGTGCCAGCAGTGAAGGATGGGAGGAGGAGACCCAGTACTTC. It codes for CASSEGWEEETQYF.

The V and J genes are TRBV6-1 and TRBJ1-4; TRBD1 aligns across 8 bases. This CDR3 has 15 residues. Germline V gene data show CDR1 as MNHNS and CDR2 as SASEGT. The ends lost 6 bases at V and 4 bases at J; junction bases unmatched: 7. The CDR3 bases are TGTGCCAGCAGCAACCAGGGGGCCGGTAATGAAAAACTGTTTTTT. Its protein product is CASSNQGAGNEKLFF.

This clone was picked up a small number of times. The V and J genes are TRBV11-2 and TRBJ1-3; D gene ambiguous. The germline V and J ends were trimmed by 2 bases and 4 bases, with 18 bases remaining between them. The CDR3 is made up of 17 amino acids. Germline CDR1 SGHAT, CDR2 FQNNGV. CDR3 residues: CASSLNANRGRGNTIYF. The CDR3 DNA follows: TGTGCCAGCAGCTTAAATGCCAATCGGGGTCGCGGAAACACCATATATTTT.

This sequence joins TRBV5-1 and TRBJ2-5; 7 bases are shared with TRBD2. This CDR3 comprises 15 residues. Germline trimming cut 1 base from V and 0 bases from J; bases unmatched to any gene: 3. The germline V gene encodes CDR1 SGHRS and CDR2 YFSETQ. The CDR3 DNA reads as TGCGCCAGCAGCTTGATGGGGGGGTACCAAGAGACCCAGTACTTC. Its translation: CASSLMGGYQETQYF.

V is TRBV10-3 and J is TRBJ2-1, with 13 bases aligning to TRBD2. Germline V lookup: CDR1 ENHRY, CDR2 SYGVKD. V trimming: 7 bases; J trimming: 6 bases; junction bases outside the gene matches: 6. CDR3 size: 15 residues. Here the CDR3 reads CAINTGLAGINEQFF. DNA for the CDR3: TGTGCCATCAACACGGGACTAGCGGGAATCAATGAGCAGTTCTTC.

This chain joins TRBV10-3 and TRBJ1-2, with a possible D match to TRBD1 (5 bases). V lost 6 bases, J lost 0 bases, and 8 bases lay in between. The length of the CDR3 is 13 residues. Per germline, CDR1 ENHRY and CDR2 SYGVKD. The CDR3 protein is CAIRDTANYGYTF. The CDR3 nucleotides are TGTGCCATCAGGGACACCGCTAACTATGGCTACACCTTC.

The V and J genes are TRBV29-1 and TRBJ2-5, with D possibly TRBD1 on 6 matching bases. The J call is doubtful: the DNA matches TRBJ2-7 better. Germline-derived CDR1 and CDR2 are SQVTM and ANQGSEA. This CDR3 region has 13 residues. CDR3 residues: CSVEDYRANEQYF. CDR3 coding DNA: TGCAGCGTTGAAGATTACAGGGCAAACGAGCAGTACTTC.

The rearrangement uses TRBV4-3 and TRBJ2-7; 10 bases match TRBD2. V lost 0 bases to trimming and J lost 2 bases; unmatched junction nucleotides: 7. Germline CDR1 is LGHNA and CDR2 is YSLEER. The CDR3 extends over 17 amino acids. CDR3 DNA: TGCGCCAGCAGCCAAGATGCTTCACTAGCGGGAACCTACGAGCAGTACTTC. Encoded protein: CASSQDASLAGTYEQYF.

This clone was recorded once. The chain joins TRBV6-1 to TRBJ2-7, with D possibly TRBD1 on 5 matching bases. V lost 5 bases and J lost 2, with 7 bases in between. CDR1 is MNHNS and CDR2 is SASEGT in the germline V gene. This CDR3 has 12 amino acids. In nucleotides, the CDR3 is TGTGCCAGCAGTACAGGACCCTACGAGCAGTACTTC. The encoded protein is CASSTGPYEQYF.

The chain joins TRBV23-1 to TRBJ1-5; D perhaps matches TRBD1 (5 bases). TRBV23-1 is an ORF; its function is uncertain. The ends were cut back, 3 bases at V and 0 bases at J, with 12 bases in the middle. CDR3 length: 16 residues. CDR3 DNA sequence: TGCGCCAGCAGTCACGGGGGAGAAAGTAGCAATCAGCCCCAGCATTTT. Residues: CASSHGGESSNQPQHF.